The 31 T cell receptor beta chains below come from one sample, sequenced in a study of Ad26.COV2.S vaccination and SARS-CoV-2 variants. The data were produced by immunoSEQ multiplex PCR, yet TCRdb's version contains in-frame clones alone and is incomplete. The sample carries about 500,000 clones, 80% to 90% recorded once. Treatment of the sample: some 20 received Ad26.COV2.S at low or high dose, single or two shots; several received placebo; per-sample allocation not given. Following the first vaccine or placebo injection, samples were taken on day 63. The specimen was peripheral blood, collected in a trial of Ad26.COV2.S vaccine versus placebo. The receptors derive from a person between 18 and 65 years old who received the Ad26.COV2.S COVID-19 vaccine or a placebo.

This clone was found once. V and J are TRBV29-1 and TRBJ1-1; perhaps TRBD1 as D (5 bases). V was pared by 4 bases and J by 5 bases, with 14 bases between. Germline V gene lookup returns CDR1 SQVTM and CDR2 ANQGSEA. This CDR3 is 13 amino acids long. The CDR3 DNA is TGCAGCGTTGGTATAGGTTGGGGGACTGAAGCTTTCTTT. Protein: CSVGIGWGTEAFF.

CDR3 sequence: CSVGMAFF. The CDR3 nucleotides read TGCAGCGTAGGTATGGCTTTCTTT. The chain carries TRBV29-1 and TRBJ1-1; D gene unclear. The CDR3 runs 8 residues. Trimming left V 6 bases short and J 11 bases short, with 7 bases between. Germline assignment: CDR1 SQVTM and CDR2 ANQGSEA.

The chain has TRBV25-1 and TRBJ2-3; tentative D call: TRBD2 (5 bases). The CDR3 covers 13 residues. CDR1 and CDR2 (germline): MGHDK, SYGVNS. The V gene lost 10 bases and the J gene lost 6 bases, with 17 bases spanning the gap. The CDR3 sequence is CAISEAGGDTQYF. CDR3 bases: TGTGCCATATCCGAGGCGGGTGGGGATACGCAGTATTTT.

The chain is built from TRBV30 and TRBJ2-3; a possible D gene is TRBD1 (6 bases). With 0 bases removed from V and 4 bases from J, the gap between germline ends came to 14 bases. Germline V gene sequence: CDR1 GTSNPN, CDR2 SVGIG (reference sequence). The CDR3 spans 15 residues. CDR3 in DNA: TGTGCCTGGAGTGTGGGGCAGGGGTTCGCAGATACGCAGTATTTT. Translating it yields CAWSVGQGFADTQYF. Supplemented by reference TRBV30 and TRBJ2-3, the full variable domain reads SQTIHQWPATLVQPVGSPLSLECTVEGTSNPNLYWYRQAAGRGLQLLFYSVGIGQISSEVPQNLSASRPQDRQFILSSKKLLLSDSGFYLCAWSVGQGFADTQYFGPGTRLTVL.

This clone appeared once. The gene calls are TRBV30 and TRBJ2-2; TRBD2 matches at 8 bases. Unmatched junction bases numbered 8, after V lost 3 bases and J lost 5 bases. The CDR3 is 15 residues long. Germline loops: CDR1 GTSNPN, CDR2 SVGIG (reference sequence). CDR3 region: CAWRESGRGTGELFF. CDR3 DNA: TGTGCCTGGAGGGAAAGCGGGAGAGGTACCGGGGAGCTGTTTTTT. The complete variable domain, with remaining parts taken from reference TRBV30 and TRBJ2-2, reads SQTIHQWPATLVQPVGSPLSLECTVEGTSNPNLYWYRQAAGRGLQLLFYSVGIGQISSEVPQNLSASRPQDRQFILSSKKLLLSDSGFYLCAWRESGRGTGELFFGEGSRLTVL.

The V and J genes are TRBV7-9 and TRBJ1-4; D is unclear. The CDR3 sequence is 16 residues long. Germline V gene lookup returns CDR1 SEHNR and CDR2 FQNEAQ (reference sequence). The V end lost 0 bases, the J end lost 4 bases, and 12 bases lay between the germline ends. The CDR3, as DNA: TGTGCCAGCAGCTTAGCGGCCGGAAGCGTTAATGAAAAACTGTTTTTT. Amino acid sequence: CASSLAAGSVNEKLFF.

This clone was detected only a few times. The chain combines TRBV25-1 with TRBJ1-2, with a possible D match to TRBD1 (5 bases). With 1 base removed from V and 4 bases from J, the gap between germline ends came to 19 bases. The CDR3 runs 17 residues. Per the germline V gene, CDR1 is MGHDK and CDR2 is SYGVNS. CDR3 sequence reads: CASSEFGGRGGVYGYTF. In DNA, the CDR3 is TGTGCCAGCAGTGAATTTGGGGGACGGGGTGGAGTCTATGGCTACACCTTC.

The CDR3 bases are TGTGCCAGCGGACGACAGAACACTGAAGCTTTCTTT. Its translation is CASGRQNTEAFF. The chain carries TRBV3-1 (or the pseudogene TRBV3-2) and TRBJ1-1; the D is unclear. V dropped 8 bases and J dropped 1 base, with 8 bases sitting between them. This CDR3 region has 12 residues. Germline V gene data show CDR1 as LGHDT and CDR2 as YNNKEL (reference sequence).

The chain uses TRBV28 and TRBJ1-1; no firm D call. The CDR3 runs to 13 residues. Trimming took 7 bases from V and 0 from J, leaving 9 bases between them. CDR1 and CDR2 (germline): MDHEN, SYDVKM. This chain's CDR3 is CASTISVNTEAFF. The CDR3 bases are TGTGCCAGCACCATCAGTGTGAACACTGAAGCTTTCTTT. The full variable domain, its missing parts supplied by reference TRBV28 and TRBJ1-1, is DVKVTQSSRYLVKRTGEKVFLECVQDMDHENMFWYRQDPGLGLRLIYFSYDVKMKEKGDIPEGYSVSREKKERFSLILESASTNQTSMYLCASTISVNTEAFFGQGTRLTVV.

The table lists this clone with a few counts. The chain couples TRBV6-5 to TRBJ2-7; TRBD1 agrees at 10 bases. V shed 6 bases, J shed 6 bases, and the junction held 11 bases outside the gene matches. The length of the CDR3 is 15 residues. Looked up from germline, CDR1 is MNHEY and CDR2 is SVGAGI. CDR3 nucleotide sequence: TGTGCCAGCAGGCGCTCCGGGACAGGGGCCTTCGAGCAGTACTTC. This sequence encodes CASRRSGTGAFEQYF.

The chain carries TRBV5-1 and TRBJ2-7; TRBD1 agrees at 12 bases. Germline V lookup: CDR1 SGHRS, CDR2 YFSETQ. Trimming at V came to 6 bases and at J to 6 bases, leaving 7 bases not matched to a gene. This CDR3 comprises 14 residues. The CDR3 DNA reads TGCGCCAGCACCCCGGGACAGGGGGCGTCCGAGCAGTACTTC. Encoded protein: CASTPGQGASEQYF.

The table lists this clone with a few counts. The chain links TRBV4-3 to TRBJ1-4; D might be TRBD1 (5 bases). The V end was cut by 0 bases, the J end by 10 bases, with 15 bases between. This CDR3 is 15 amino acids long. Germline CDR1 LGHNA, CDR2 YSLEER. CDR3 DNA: TGCGCCAGCAGCCAAGATTTGGGACTTCTGATAAAACTGTTTTTT. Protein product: CASSQDLGLLIKLFF.

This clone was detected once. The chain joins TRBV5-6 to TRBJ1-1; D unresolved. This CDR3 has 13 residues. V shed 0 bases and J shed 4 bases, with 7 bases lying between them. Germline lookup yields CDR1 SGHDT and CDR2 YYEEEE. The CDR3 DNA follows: TGTGCCAGCAGCTTGGTGCCAGGCACTGAAGCTTTCTTT. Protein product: CASSLVPGTEAFF.

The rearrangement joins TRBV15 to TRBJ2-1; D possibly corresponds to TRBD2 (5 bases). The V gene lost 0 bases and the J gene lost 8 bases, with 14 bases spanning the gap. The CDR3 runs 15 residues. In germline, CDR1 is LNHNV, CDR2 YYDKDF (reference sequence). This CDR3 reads CATSRELTRRYEQFF. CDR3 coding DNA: TGTGCCACCAGCAGAGAACTTACTAGGCGATATGAGCAGTTCTTC.

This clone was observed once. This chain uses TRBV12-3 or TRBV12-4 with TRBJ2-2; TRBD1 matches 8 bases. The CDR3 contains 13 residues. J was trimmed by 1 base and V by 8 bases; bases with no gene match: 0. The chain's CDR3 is CASGQGNTGELFF. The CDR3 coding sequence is TGTGCCAGCGGACAGGGGAACACCGGGGAGCTGTTTTTT.

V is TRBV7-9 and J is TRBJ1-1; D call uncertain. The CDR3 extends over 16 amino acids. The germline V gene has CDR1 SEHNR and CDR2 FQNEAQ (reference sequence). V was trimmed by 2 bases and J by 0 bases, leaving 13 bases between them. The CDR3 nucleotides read TGTGCCAGCAGCTTATTTCCCCGCGGGGTGAACACTGAAGCTTTCTTT. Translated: CASSLFPRGVNTEAFF.

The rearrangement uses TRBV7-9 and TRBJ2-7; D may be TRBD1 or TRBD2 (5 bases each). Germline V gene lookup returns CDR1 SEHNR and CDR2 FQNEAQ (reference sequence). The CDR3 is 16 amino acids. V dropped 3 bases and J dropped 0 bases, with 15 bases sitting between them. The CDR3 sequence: CASSLTRGRSSYEQYF. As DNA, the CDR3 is TGTGCCAGCAGCTTGACGAGGGGACGGAGCTCCTACGAGCAGTACTTC.

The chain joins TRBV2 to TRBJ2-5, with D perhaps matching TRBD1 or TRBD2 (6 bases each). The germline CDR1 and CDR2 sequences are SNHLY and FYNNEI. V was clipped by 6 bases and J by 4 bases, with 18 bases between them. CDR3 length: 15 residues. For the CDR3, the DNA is TGTGCCAGCAGGAGGGGGGATCTAATGGGAGAGACCCAGTACTTC. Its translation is CASRRGDLMGETQYF. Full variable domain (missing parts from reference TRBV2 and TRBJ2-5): EPEVTQTPSHQVTQMGQEVILRCVPISNHLYFYWYRQILGQKVEFLVSFYNNEISEKSEIFDDQFSVERPDGSNFTLKIRSTKLEDSAMYFCASRRGDLMGETQYFGPGTRLLVL.

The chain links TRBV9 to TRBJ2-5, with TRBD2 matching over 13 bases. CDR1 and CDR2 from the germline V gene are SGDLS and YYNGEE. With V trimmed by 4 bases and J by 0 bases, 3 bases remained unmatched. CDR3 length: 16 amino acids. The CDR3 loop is CASSRGTSGDQETQYF. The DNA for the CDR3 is TGTGCCAGCAGCCGGGGGACTAGCGGGGACCAAGAGACCCAGTACTTC.

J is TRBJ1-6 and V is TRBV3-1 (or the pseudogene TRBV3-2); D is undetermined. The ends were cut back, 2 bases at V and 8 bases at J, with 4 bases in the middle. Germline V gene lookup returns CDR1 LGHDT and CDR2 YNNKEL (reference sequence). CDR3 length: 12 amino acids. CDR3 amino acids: CASSQLDSPLHF. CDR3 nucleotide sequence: TGTGCCAGCAGCCAATTGGATTCACCCCTCCACTTT.

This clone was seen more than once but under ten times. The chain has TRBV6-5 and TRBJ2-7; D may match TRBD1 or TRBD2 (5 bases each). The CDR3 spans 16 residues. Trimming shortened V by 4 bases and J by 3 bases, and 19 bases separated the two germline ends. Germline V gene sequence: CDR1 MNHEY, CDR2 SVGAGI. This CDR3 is CASSSHHGLDNYEQYF. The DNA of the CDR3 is TGTGCCAGCAGTTCCCATCACGGACTGGACAACTACGAGCAGTACTTC.

The CDR3 bases are TGTGCCAGCAGCTCGGGAGACAGCTCCTACGAGCAGTACTTC. It codes for CASSSGDSSYEQYF. The chain is built from TRBV7-6 and TRBJ2-7, with a weak D call TRBD2 (6 bases). This CDR3 contains 14 residues. The V gene lost 4 bases and the J gene lost 0 bases, with 10 bases spanning the gap. Germline V gene lookup returns CDR1 SGHVS and CDR2 FNYEAQ. The whole variable domain, remainder taken from reference TRBV7-6 and TRBJ2-7, is GAGVSQSPRYKVTKRGQDVALRCDPISGHVSLYWYRQALGQGPEFLTYFNYEAQQDKSGLPNDRFSAERPEGSISTLTIQRTEQRDSAMYRCASSSGDSSYEQYFGPGTRLTVT.

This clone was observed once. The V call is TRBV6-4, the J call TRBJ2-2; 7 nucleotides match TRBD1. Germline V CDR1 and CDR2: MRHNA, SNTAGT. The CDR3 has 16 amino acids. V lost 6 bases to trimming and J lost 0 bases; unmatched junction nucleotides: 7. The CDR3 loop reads CASSAFTGANTGELFF. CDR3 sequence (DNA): TGTGCCAGCAGCGCCTTCACAGGGGCGAACACCGGGGAGCTGTTTTTT.

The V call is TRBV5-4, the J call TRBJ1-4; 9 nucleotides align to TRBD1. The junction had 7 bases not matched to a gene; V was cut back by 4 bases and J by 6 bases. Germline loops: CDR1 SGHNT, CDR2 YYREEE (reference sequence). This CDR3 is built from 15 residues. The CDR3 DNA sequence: TGTGCCAGCAGCCAAGGGACAGGGAGGTATGAAAAACTGTTTTTT. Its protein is CASSQGTGRYEKLFF.

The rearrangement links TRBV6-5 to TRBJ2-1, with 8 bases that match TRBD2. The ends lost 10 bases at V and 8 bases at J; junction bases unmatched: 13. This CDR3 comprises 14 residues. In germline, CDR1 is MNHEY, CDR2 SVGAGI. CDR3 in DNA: TGTGCCACCAGAGCCCCCGGGACTAGTCATGAGCAGTTCTTC. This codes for CATRAPGTSHEQFF.

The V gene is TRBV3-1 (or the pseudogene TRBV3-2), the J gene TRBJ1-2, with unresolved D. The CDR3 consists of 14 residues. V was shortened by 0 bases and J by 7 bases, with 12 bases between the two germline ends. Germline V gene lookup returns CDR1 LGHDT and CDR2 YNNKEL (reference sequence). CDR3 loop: CASSQDWARGGYTF. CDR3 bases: TGTGCCAGCAGCCAAGATTGGGCCCGCGGTGGCTACACCTTC.

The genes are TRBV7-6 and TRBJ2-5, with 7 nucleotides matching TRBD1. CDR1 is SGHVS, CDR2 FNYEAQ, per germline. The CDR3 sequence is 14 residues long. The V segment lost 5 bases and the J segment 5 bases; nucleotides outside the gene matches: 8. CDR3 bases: TGTGCCAGCAGCGTACAGGGGTTTGGGGAGACCCAGTACTTC. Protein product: CASSVQGFGETQYF.

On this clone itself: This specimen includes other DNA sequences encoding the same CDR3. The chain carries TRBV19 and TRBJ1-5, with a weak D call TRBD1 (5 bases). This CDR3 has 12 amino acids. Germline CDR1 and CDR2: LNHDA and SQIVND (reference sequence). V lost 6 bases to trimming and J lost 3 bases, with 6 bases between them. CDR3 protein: CASRDNNQPQHF. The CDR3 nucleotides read TGTGCCAGTAGGGACAACAATCAGCCCCAGCATTTT.

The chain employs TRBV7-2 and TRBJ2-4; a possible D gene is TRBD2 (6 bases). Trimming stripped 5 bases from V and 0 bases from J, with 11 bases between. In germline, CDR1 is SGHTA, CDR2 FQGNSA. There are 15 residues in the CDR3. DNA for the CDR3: TGTGCCAGCAGCCCCCGCGGGGCAGCCAAAAACATTCAGTACTTC. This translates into CASSPRGAAKNIQYF.

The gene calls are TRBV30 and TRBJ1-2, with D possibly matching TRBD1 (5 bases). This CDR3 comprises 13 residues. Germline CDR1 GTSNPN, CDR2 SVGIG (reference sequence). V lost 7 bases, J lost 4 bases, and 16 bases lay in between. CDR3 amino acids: CALKAGYFYGYTF. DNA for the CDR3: TGTGCCTTAAAGGCAGGGTATTTCTATGGCTACACCTTC.

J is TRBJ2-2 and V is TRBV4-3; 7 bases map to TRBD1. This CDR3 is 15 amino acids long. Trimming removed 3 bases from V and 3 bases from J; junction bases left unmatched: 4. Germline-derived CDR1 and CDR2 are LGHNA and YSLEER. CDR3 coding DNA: TGCGCCAGCAGCCACCTCGACAGGGACACCGGGGAGCTGTTTTTT. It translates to CASSHLDRDTGELFF.